These T cell receptor beta chains were read from a single sample in a study of blood T cells in healthy people across ages. Each CDR3 protein is one row after TCRdb ran MiXCR on the 5' RACE reads. Of more than 800,000 distinct CDR3 sequences in the sample, about 28% were seen once. Input material: blood. The receptors here all came from a woman of 80 years or more in good health. Both conserved end residues are part of each CDR3. The order of the fields is CDR3 protein, CDR3 DNA, clone size, V gene, J gene, D gene. The D gene is left open where the match is weak. A clone size is listed for some rows: how often the clone was seen (once, few, many), or a class if it is expanded.

CDR3: CASSSASPSPLHF
DNA: TGTGCCAGCAGTTCCGCATCCCCTTCACCCCTCCACTTT
size: many
V: TRBV27
J: TRBJ1-6
D: -

CDR3: CASSIAPAGISYNEQFF
DNA: TGTGCCAGTAGTATAGCTCCGGCGGGGATCTCCTACAATGAGCAGTTCTTC
size: few
V: TRBV19
J: TRBJ2-1
D: -

CDR3: CASSLDGGGNNEQFF
DNA: TGTGCCAGCAGCTTAGACGGGGGGGGTAACAATGAGCAGTTCTTC
size: many
V: TRBV11-3
J: TRBJ2-1
D: TRBD2

CDR3: CASSSGLAPTGELFF
DNA: TGTGCCAGCAGCTCGGGACTAGCGCCCACCGGGGAGCTGTTTTTT
size: -
V: TRBV7-9
J: TRBJ2-2
D: TRBD2

CDR3: CASSQDRTGDTEAFF
DNA: TGCGCCAGCAGCCAAGATCGGACAGGGGACACTGAAGCTTTCTTT
size: -
V: TRBV4-3
J: TRBJ1-1
D: TRBD1

CDR3: CASSSPMYYTEAFF
DNA: TGTGCCAGCAGTTCCCCAATGTATTACACTGAAGCTTTCTTT
size: -
V: TRBV6-2/TRBV6-3
J: TRBJ1-1
D: -

CDR3: CASSWTGAGNEQYF
DNA: TGTGCCAGCAGTTGGACAGGGGCAGGGAACGAGCAGTACTTC
size: -
V: TRBV6-6
J: TRBJ2-7
D: TRBD1

CDR3: CSVQPGQGTDTRYF
DNA: TGCAGCGTTCAACCCGGACAGGGGACAGATACGCGGTATTTT
size: few
V: TRBV29-1
J: TRBJ2-3
D: TRBD1

CDR3: CASSDLGRVGNNDNEQFF
DNA: TGTGCCAGCAGCGACCTCGGACGCGTCGGCAATAATGACAATGAGCAGTTCTTC
size: -
V: TRBV6-2/TRBV6-3
J: TRBJ2-1
D: -

CDR3: CAWEIGGDGYTF
DNA: TGTGCCTGGGAAATTGGGGGGGATGGCTACACCTTC
size: -
V: TRBV30
J: TRBJ1-2
D: -

CDR3: CASSSYLTSGGPTDTQYF
DNA: TGTGCCAGCAGCTCCTACCTGACTAGCGGGGGGCCCACAGATACGCAGTATTTT
size: -
V: TRBV11-2
J: TRBJ2-3
D: TRBD2

CDR3: CASSFGRGGTNSYEQYF
DNA: TGCGCCAGCAGCTTCGGTCGAGGAGGGACGAACTCCTACGAGCAGTACTTC
size: many
V: TRBV5-1
J: TRBJ2-7
D: -

CDR3: CASSDEGTRSPLHF
DNA: TGTGCCAGCAGCGACGAGGGAACTCGATCACCCCTCCACTTT
size: many
V: TRBV9
J: TRBJ1-6
D: -

CDR3: CASSLMGRADTQYF
DNA: TGTGCCAGCTCCCTCATGGGGCGCGCAGATACGCAGTATTTT
size: -
V: TRBV18
J: TRBJ2-3
D: -

CDR3: CASSQDPGGASGYTF
DNA: TGTGCCAGCAGCCAAGATCCAGGGGGCGCTTCTGGCTACACCTTC
size: many
V: TRBV3-1
J: TRBJ1-2
D: TRBD1

CDR3: CASSGQRWGDTEAFF
DNA: TGTGCCAGCAGTGGACAGCGATGGGGGGACACTGAAGCTTTCTTT
size: -
V: TRBV27
J: TRBJ1-1
D: -

CDR3: CASRFTGGAATEAFF
DNA: TGTGCCAGCAGATTTACGGGGGGGGCGGCCACTGAAGCTTTCTTT
size: few
V: TRBV6-5
J: TRBJ1-1
D: -

CDR3: CASSLSSSPYGYTF
DNA: TGTGCCAGCAGTTTATCGAGCAGTCCCTATGGCTACACCTTC
size: -
V: TRBV27
J: TRBJ1-2
D: -

CDR3: CSVAGDSSYSEQFF
DNA: TGCAGCGTCGCAGGGGATAGCTCCTACAGTGAGCAGTTCTTC
size: few
V: TRBV29-1
J: TRBJ2-1
D: -

CDR3: CASSEGSYGYTF
DNA: TGTGCCAGCTCTGAAGGGTCCTATGGCTACACCTTC
size: many
V: TRBV6-1
J: TRBJ1-2
D: -

CDR3: CASSQDHYSYEQYF
DNA: TGCGCCAGCAGCCAAGACCATTACTCCTACGAGCAGTACTTC
size: -
V: TRBV4-3
J: TRBJ2-7
D: -

CDR3: CASSRNGRTEKLFF
DNA: TGTGCCAGCAGCCGAAACGGACGGACTGAAAAACTGTTTTTT
size: many
V: TRBV6-2/TRBV6-3
J: TRBJ1-4
D: -

CDR3: CASSLLLNTGELFF
DNA: TGTGCCAGCAGTTTACTCCTGAACACCGGGGAGCTGTTTTTT
size: few
V: TRBV27
J: TRBJ2-2
D: -